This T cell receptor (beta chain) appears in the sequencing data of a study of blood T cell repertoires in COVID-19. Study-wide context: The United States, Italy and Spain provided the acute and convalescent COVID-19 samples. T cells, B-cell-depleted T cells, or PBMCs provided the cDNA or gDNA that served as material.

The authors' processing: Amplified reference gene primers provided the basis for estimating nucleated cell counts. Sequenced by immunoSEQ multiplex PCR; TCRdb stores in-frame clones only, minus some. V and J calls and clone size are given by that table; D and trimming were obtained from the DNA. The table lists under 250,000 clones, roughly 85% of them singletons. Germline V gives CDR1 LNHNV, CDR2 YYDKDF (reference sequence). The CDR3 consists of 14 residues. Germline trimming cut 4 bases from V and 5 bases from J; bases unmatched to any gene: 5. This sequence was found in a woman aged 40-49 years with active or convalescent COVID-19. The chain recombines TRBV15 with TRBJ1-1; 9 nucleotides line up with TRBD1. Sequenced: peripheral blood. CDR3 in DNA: TGTGCCACCAGCATGGGGGACAGGGCAACTGAAGCTTTCTTT. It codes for CATSMGDRATEAFF.